Listed below are T cell receptor beta chains from one sample, sequenced in a study of blood T cell repertoires in COVID-19. Measured with immunoSEQ multiplex PCR; TCRdb has only the in-frame clones, and not every one. This table holds a few hundred thousand clones, around 83% found once. The specimen was PBMCs or T cells enriched from blood (not recorded which). Source of these receptors: a woman aged 40 to 50 who had recovered from COVID-19. Each CDR3 is given with its conserved first and last residue. D genes are given only for firm matches. Rows give clone size only sometimes, using once, few, many, or a class for an expanded clone.

D	V	J	size	DNA	CDR3
.	TRBV7-9	TRBJ1-5	.	TGTGCCAGCAGCGCTCCGGGTTACAATCAGCCCCAGCATTTT	CASSAPGYNQPQHF
.	TRBV21-1	TRBJ2-7	.	TGTGCCAGCATCCAGGACAGCTACGAGCAGTACTTC	CASIQDSYEQYF
.	TRBV4-2	TRBJ1-5	.	TGTGCCAGCAGCCAAGCCATTAGGAGCCACCGGCCCCAGCATTTT	CASSQAIRSHRPQHF
TRBD1	TRBV9	TRBJ1-2	.	TGTGCCAGCAGCGAAGAGACAGGGGACTATGGCTACACCTTC	CASSEETGDYGYTF
TRBD2	TRBV14	TRBJ2-5	.	TGTGCCAGCAGCCGCCAACTAGCGGGAGAAAGGGAGACCCAGTACTTC	CASSRQLAGERETQYF
.	TRBV7-2	TRBJ1-3	.	TGTGCCAGCAGCCTGACAAGACGTGGAAACACCATATATTTT	CASSLTRRGNTIYF
TRBD2	TRBV6-2/TRBV6-3	TRBJ2-2	.	TGTGCCAGCAGTTATCTAGCGGGTAACACCGGGGAGCTGTTTTTT	CASSYLAGNTGELFF
.	TRBV3-1/TRBV3-2	TRBJ1-2	few	TGTGCCAGCAGCCAAGGGGCAGGGGCTGGCTACACCTTC	CASSQGAGAGYTF
.	TRBV6-6	TRBJ1-2	.	TGTGCCAGCAGTCCAACCCCCCAGGCCTATGGCTACACCTTC	CASSPTPQAYGYTF
.	TRBV7-2	TRBJ1-6	.	TGTGCCAGCAGCTTAAATCTTCGGTCACCCCTCCACTTT	CASSLNLRSPLHF
TRBD2	TRBV6-2/TRBV6-3	TRBJ2-2	medium-sized	TGTGCCAGCAGCCACCTGACTAGCGGGTTGAGTACCGGGGAGCTGTTTTTT	CASSHLTSGLSTGELFF
TRBD1	TRBV5-4	TRBJ1-2	.	TGTGCCAGCAGTTTGGACAGGGCGGGTACTTATGGCTACACCTTC	CASSLDRAGTYGYTF
.	TRBV19	TRBJ2-1	few	TGTGCCAGTAGTATTTTTCGGGGAAGGAATGAGCAGTTCTTC	CASSIFRGRNEQFF
TRBD1	TRBV2	TRBJ1-2	few	TGTGCCAGCAGCGTAACAGGGGCGGATGGCTACACCTTC	CASSVTGADGYTF
.	TRBV5-1	TRBJ2-2	once	TGCGCCAGCAGCTTGGGTGGCCTCGGGGAGCTGTTTTTT	CASSLGGLGELFF
.	TRBV12-5	TRBJ2-3	.	TGTGCTAGTGGTTTGAAGGGCGGGAAAGTCTACGCAGATACGCAGTATTTT	CASGLKGGKVYADTQYF
.	TRBV5-8	TRBJ2-2	.	TGTGCCAGCAGCTTGGCAGGGGCCACCGGGGAGCTGTTTTTT	CASSLAGATGELFF
.	TRBV11-2	TRBJ2-3	once	TGTGCCAGCAGCTTAACTAGCCGACGGCAGCGACACACAGATACGCAGTATTTT	CASSLTSRRQRHTDTQYF
TRBD1	TRBV6-1	TRBJ2-6	.	TGTGCCAGCAGTGACAGGGGGATGTCTGGGGCCAACGTCCTGACTTTC	CASSDRGMSGANVLTF
TRBD1	TRBV28	TRBJ1-5	.	TGTGCCAGCAGACGAACAGGGGTGAGGAACAATCAGCCCCAGCATTTT	CASRRTGVRNNQPQHF
TRBD1	TRBV5-6	TRBJ1-5	once	TGTGCCAGCAGCTTGGGGATTCAGGGGGCGAATAAGCCCCAGCATTTT	CASSLGIQGANKPQHF
.	TRBV21-1	TRBJ2-3	.	TGTGCCAGCAGCAAAAAAAAGGGGGCGGACGCGGCGCTGCTAACACAGACAGATACGCAGTATTTT	CASSKKKGADAALLTQTDTQYF
TRBD1	TRBV6-1	TRBJ2-2	.	TGTGCCAGCAGTGATCTGCCGGGACAGGGAAACGTGGAGCTGTTTTTT	CASSDLPGQGNVELFF
TRBD2	TRBV5-1	TRBJ2-1	.	TGCGCCAGCAGCTTGGTATCCGGACTAGCGGGCCACAATGAGCAGTTCTTC	CASSLVSGLAGHNEQFF
.	TRBV9	TRBJ1-2	.	TGTGCCAGCAGCGACCCCCGATCCGGGAGAAACTATGGCTACACCTTC	CASSDPRSGRNYGYTF
.	TRBV12-3/TRBV12-4	TRBJ1-2	.	TGTGCCAACTCGACAGGAGCCTATGGCTACACCTTC	CANSTGAYGYTF
TRBD1	TRBV6-4	TRBJ1-2	few	TGTGCCAGCAGTGACTCTTCCGGGACAGGGGGTTCTTCGGCTGGCTACACCTTC	CASSDSSGTGGSSAGYTF
TRBD1	TRBV5-1	TRBJ1-2	.	TGCGCCAGTCAGGGGGCGTATGGCTACACCTTC	CASQGAYGYTF
.	TRBV28	TRBJ2-1	.	TGTGCCACCGTAAGGGGCAACAATGAGCAGTTCTTC	CATVRGNNEQFF
TRBD2	TRBV5-1	TRBJ2-5	.	TGCGCCAGCAGCCCCGGGAGGGGTAGGGAGACCCAGTACTTC	CASSPGRGRETQYF
.	TRBV6-4	TRBJ2-1	.	TGTGCCAGCAGTGACACGGACACCACCTACAATGAGCAGTTCTTC	CASSDTDTTYNEQFF
TRBD2	TRBV7-3	TRBJ2-5	.	TGTGCCAGCAGCTTCGGGGGGGCACTGTACTTC	CASSFGGALYF
.	TRBV5-1	TRBJ2-1	.	TGCGCCAGCAGCTGGGACCGGGAGCGGCTGCAGTTCTTC	CASSWDRERLQFF
.	TRBV23-1	TRBJ2-1	.	TGCGCCAGCAGTCAATCAGCCTACAGGATCTCCTACAATGAGCAGTTCTTC	CASSQSAYRISYNEQFF
TRBD2	TRBV5-1	TRBJ2-1	.	TGCGCCAGCAGCTTTATAGCGGGAGCTAATGAGCAGTTCTTC	CASSFIAGANEQFF
TRBD1	TRBV18	TRBJ2-5	.	TGTGCCAGCTCACAGGGACAGAGCCAAGAGACCCAGTACTTC	CASSQGQSQETQYF
TRBD2	TRBV7-2	TRBJ2-3	.	TGTGCCAGCAGCTTACCGATGACTAGCGGGATGGCAGATACGCAGTATTTT	CASSLPMTSGMADTQYF
TRBD2	TRBV5-4	TRBJ2-3	.	TGTGCCAGCAGCTTGGACGGCAGGACTAGCGCAGATACGCAGTATTTT	CASSLDGRTSADTQYF
.	TRBV5-4	TRBJ2-2	.	TGTGCCAGCAGCTCCGGGATCACCGGGGAGCTGTTTTTT	CASSSGITGELFF
.	TRBV11-3	TRBJ1-6	.	TGTGCCAGCAGCTTCCCAGGGCAACCCCTCCACTTT	CASSFPGQPLHF
TRBD2	TRBV9	TRBJ2-1	.	TGTGCCAGCAGCGTAGGACTAGCGGGGGGGAGTGTTGAGCAGTTCTTC	CASSVGLAGGSVEQFF
.	TRBV30	TRBJ2-5	.	TGTGCCTGGAGTGTATTGGCGGGGGCAGCGGAGACCCAGTACTTC	CAWSVLAGAAETQYF
TRBD1	TRBV28	TRBJ1-1	.	TGTGCCAGCAGATCTCACAGGGGGAACACTGAAGCTTTCTTT	CASRSHRGNTEAFF
.	TRBV6-1	TRBJ1-5	once	TGTGCCAGCAGTGATCCCAGGCGCAATCAGCCCCAGCATTTT	CASSDPRRNQPQHF
TRBD1	TRBV10-2	TRBJ1-6	.	TGCGCCAGCCGGTCAGGACAGGGGAATTCACCCCTCCACTTT	CASRSGQGNSPLHF
TRBD2	TRBV11-3	TRBJ2-1	.	TGTGCCAGCAGCTTAGAGGGGGGACTAGCGGGAGGCTACAATGAGCAGTTCTTC	CASSLEGGLAGGYNEQFF
TRBD2	TRBV4-1	TRBJ2-1	.	TGCGCCAGCAGCCAAGTGAATGAGCGGGAGGCCTACAATGAGCAGTTCTTC	CASSQVNEREAYNEQFF
.	TRBV5-1	TRBJ2-1	.	TGCGCCAGCAGCCCAGATAGCGGAAAGCGTACCGATGAGCAGTTCTTC	CASSPDSGKRTDEQFF
TRBD2	TRBV18	TRBJ2-5	.	TGTGCCAGCTCACCCTCACTAGCGGGAGGGCCGTCAGGAGAGACCCAGTACTTC	CASSPSLAGGPSGETQYF
TRBD1	TRBV27	TRBJ1-2	.	TGTGCCAGCGCACAGGGGCTCCACTATGGCTACACCTTC	CASAQGLHYGYTF
TRBD2	TRBV19	TRBJ2-1	.	TGTGCCAGTAGTTCACTAGCGGGCGCACTCTACAATGAGCAGTTCTTC	CASSSLAGALYNEQFF
.	TRBV5-4	TRBJ2-5	.	TGTGCCAGCAGCTTGCATATCGCGGTTCAAGAGACCCAGTACTTC	CASSLHIAVQETQYF
.	TRBV21-1	TRBJ1-5	.	TGTGCCAGCAGCAAAAGAGGGGACTTTAATCAGCCCCAGCATTTT	CASSKRGDFNQPQHF
TRBD1	TRBV6-2/TRBV6-3	TRBJ2-7	.	TGTGCCAGCAGTTACTCGAGAGGGACAGGGGAGCAGTACTTC	CASSYSRGTGEQYF
TRBD2	TRBV28	TRBJ2-7	.	TGTGCCAGCAGTGCGCAGCGGGAGGTTAACGAGCAGTACTTC	CASSAQREVNEQYF
.	TRBV4-2	TRBJ2-2	.	TGTGCCAGCAGCCAAGATGTAGTATCCGCCGGGGAGCTGTTTTTT	CASSQDVVSAGELFF
.	TRBV6-5	TRBJ1-6	.	TGTGCCAGCAGGCGTTATAATTCACCCCTCCACTTT	CASRRYNSPLHF
TRBD2	TRBV5-4	TRBJ2-5	.	TGTGCCAGCAGCTCACCGACTAGCGGGAGGTCCAAAGAGACCCAGTACTTC	CASSSPTSGRSKETQYF
.	TRBV11-2	TRBJ2-3	.	TGTGCCAGCAGCCGGACTGCTAGCACAGATACGCAGTATTTT	CASSRTASTDTQYF